This T cell receptor (beta chain) was recovered during a study of Ad26.COV2.S vaccination and SARS-CoV-2 variants. A single count supports this clone. Germline V gives CDR1 KGHSH, CDR2 LQKENI. The trim removed 6 bases at V and 4 bases at J, leaving 18 bases unmatched. This CDR3 has 17 amino acids. The treatment is: roughly 18 received Ad26.COV2.S at low or high dose, single or two shots; about 5 received placebo; per-sample allocation not given. It was on day 63 after the first vaccine or placebo injection that samples were taken. The repertoire was sequenced with immunoSEQ multiplex PCR; TCRdb's copy has only in-frame clones and lacks some. The sample includes 400,000 to 450,000 clones, over 80% of them seen just once.

This sequence originates from a person between 18 and 65 years old who received the Ad26.COV2.S COVID-19 vaccine or a placebo. The chain combines TRBV18 with TRBJ2-7, with TRBD1 matching 7 bases. The sample here was peripheral blood, taken in a trial of Ad26.COV2.S vaccine versus placebo. The CDR3 protein is CASSPSIGAQGPYEQYF. For the CDR3, the DNA is TGTGCCAGCTCCCCCTCGATCGGGGCACAGGGGCCGTACGAGCAGTACTTC.